These T cell receptor beta chains were read from a single sample in a study of blood T cell repertoires in COVID-19. Assay used: immunoSEQ multiplex PCR; TCRdb lists only in-frame clones, some missing. The repertoire holds roughly 200,000 clones, approximately 79% seen once, with around an eighth in the top ten. The specimen sequenced was peripheral blood. The source is a man between 50 and 59 years old who had recovered from COVID-19. Each CDR3 is given with its conserved first and last residue. Each record gives: J gene, clone size, V gene, CDR3 protein. Size is omitted from some rows. Given values are once, few, many or a class for expanded clones.

TRBJ2-2	-	TRBV11-2	CASSLVGNTGELFF
TRBJ2-1	few	TRBV5-4	CASSLPSGAGNEQFF
TRBJ2-3	-	TRBV28	CASSFLAGTDTQYF
TRBJ2-1	-	TRBV7-2	CASSLVWLASNEQFF
TRBJ1-4	-	TRBV7-9	CASRQDGSNEKLFF
TRBJ1-5	-	TRBV30	CAWSGSMNQPQHF
TRBJ1-2	-	TRBV18	CASSDNPYGYTF
TRBJ1-2	-	TRBV5-6	CASSSFNRRGYGGYTF
TRBJ1-2	-	TRBV5-1	CASSKDRVENGYTF
TRBJ2-7	few	TRBV12-5	CASGKPPEDEQYF
TRBJ1-1	few	TRBV2	CASTLWGPGTEAFF
TRBJ2-7	-	TRBV7-3	CASSLTASYEQYF
TRBJ1-4	-	TRBV7-9	CASSARGKGSGEKLFF
TRBJ2-3	-	TRBV5-1	CASSFGDSSTQYF
TRBJ2-1	-	TRBV19	CASSKGTVRNEQFF
TRBJ1-1	-	TRBV5-1	CASSFDGMNTEAFF
TRBJ1-1	-	TRBV5-1	CASSLSLRGDTEAFF
TRBJ2-1	-	TRBV6-2/TRBV6-3	CASSYAGSGRAQFF
TRBJ2-5	-	TRBV30	CACLRGGSKETQYF
TRBJ2-3	-	TRBV24-1	CATSVRGKGTDTQYF
TRBJ1-3	-	TRBV27	CASRTYRGETGNTIYF
TRBJ1-3	once	TRBV5-6	CASSWGDRDGNTIYF
TRBJ2-2	few	TRBV7-2	CASSGGGLNTGELFF
TRBJ1-6	once	TRBV2	CASSARTSSPLHF
TRBJ1-1	medium-sized	TRBV7-3	CASSSIGQGVAFF
TRBJ2-3	-	TRBV5-6	CASSPGTSGSTDTQYF
TRBJ2-7	-	TRBV2	CASSARGGWSEQYF
TRBJ2-5	many	TRBV24-1	CATSDSGGAETQYF
TRBJ2-3	-	TRBV12-3/TRBV12-4	CASTSAASAQYF
TRBJ1-1	few	TRBV19	CASSLSSARTEAFF